These 2 T cell receptor beta chains came from one sample sequenced in a study of T-cell memory formation after mild COVID-19. TCRdb re-called the 5' RACE reads with MiXCR, one entry per CDR3 protein. The sample has approximately 260,000 distinct CDR3 sequences, 15% to 20% seen once. Source material: PBMCs or a T cell subset sorted from them (not recorded which). Receptors originate from a man aged 18 to 30 who had mild COVID-19 (a few samples of this study predate the infection). Cell type and time point are not known.

This clonotype showed up many times. The chain uses TRBV12-3 or TRBV12-4 and TRBJ2-7, with D possibly called TRBD1 or TRBD2 (5 bases each). The V and J ends lost 5 bases and 0 bases respectively, with 14 bases between them. The CDR3 is made up of 15 amino acids. CDR3 amino acids: CASSPGTGSSYEQYF. In DNA form, the CDR3 reads TGTGCCAGCAGTCCCGGGACGGGGAGCTCCTACGAGCAGTACTTC.

The rearrangement links TRBV19 to TRBJ2-3; unclear D gene. Germline loops: CDR1 LNHDA, CDR2 SQIVND (reference sequence). The CDR3 runs 15 residues. The ends were cut back, 6 bases at V and 2 bases at J, with 15 bases in the middle. DNA for the CDR3: TGTGCCAGTAGATTTACCGGGCCGTCCACAGATACGCAGTATTTT. It is translated as CASRFTGPSTDTQYF.